These 5 T cell receptor beta chains were all obtained from the same sample, sequenced in a study of T cell changes during pregnancy in multiple sclerosis. Here immunoSEQ multiplex PCR was the method, and the copy in TCRdb shows in-frame clones only, minus some. Among approximately 65,000 clones listed, around 96% were seen once. The sequenced sample was CD8+ T cells from peripheral blood mononuclear cells, obtained after pregnancy. The receptors were gathered from a female donor with multiple sclerosis, enrolled in a pregnancy study.

The chain joins TRBV27 to TRBJ2-7; D might be TRBD1 (5 bases). This CDR3 region has 13 residues. CDR1 MNHEY and CDR2 SMNVEV come from the germline V gene (reference sequence). V was pared by 5 bases and J by 3 bases, with 11 bases between. CDR3 protein: CASSPGASYEQYF. DNA for the CDR3: TGTGCCAGCAGTCCTGGGGCGAGCTACGAGCAGTACTTC.

CDR3 amino acids: CASSDRGQPQHF. DNA for the CDR3: TGTGCCAGCAGCGACAGGGGTCAGCCCCAGCATTTT. The chain combines TRBV27 with TRBJ1-5, with 8 positions matching TRBD1. Germline V gives CDR1 MNHEY, CDR2 SMNVEV (reference sequence). The length of the CDR3 is 12 residues. V dropped 6 bases and J dropped 6; count of bases not matched to a gene: 1.

The DNA of the CDR3 is TGTGCCACCAGCAGACCGACAGGTTTGAACACTGAAGCTTTCTTT. Its translation is CATSRPTGLNTEAFF. The rearrangement links TRBV15 to TRBJ1-1; tentatively, D is TRBD1 (6 bases). Looked up from germline, CDR1 is LNHNV and CDR2 is YYDKDF (reference sequence). The length of the CDR3 is 15 residues. The V gene lost 2 bases and the J gene lost 0 bases, with 10 bases spanning the gap.

The chain is built from TRBV5-1 and TRBJ2-1; TRBD1 matches at 11 bases. Germline CDR1 and CDR2: SGHRS and YFSETQ. With V trimmed by 4 bases and J by 7 bases, 10 bases remained unmatched. The CDR3 runs 16 residues. CDR3 nucleotides: TGCGCCAGCAGCCCAAGAGTCGGACAGGGGGCGAATGAGCAGTTCTTC. Protein product: CASSPRVGQGANEQFF.

The chain uses TRBV15 and TRBJ1-4, with D perhaps TRBD1 (5 bases). This CDR3 is built from 12 residues. Trimming stripped 8 bases from V and 7 bases from J, with 11 bases between. Germline values: CDR1 LNHNV, CDR2 YYDKDF (reference sequence). The CDR3 protein is CATAGTGEKLFF. CDR3 DNA sequence: TGTGCCACCGCGGGGACGGGTGAAAAACTGTTTTTT.